What follows are 21 T cell receptor beta chains derived from one specimen sequenced in a study of beta chain features in type 1 diabetes. The authors reverse transcribed all of the isolated RNA, so sequencing captured expressed TCRB transcripts. Sequenced by immunoSEQ multiplex PCR; TCRdb stores in-frame clones only, minus some. Counted here are roughly 230,000 clones, 7.5% to 10% occurring once; the ten biggest clones make up around 0.037%. The specimen sequenced was naive CD4+ T cells from blood. These receptors came from a woman aged 18-30 years in good health.

This clone showed up just a few times. The V and J genes are TRBV7-9 and TRBJ2-5, with TRBD2 matching over 8 bases. Germline CDR1 SEHNR, CDR2 FQNEAQ (reference sequence). The J segment lost 7 bases and the V segment lost 3 bases, leaving 7 bases of the junction unmatched. This CDR3 has 14 residues. The CDR3 DNA is TGTGCCAGCAGCTTTTCCGGGGGGGAAAGGACCCAGTACTTC. It encodes CASSFSGGERTQYF.

For the CDR3, the DNA is TGTGCCAGCAGTACCGGGCCCGGGAGCTACACCTTC. This sequence encodes CASSTGPGSYTF. The chain is built from TRBV6-5 and TRBJ1-2; D not certain. The CDR3 length is 12 residues. The V end was cut by 5 bases, the J end by 9 bases, with 13 bases between. Germline V gives CDR1 MNHEY, CDR2 SVGAGI.

The gene calls are TRBV2 and TRBJ1-1; D uncertain. The germline V gene has CDR1 SNHLY and CDR2 FYNNEI. This CDR3 has 10 residues. The V end was cut by 8 bases, the J end by 5 bases, with 6 bases between. The CDR3 loop reads CASLLTEAFF. The CDR3 DNA reads as TGTGCCAGCTTACTAACTGAAGCTTTCTTT.

J is TRBJ2-3 and V is TRBV5-4, with 13 positions matching TRBD2. J was trimmed by 5 bases and V by 0 bases; bases with no gene match: 12. Germline assignment: CDR1 SGHNT and CDR2 YYREEE (reference sequence). The CDR3 consists of 19 residues. CDR3: CASSLGLAGGITRQDTQYF. The CDR3 DNA sequence: TGTGCCAGCAGCTTGGGACTAGCGGGAGGTATTACTCGGCAAGATACGCAGTATTTT.

This clone occurred a few times. The V gene is TRBV10-1, the J gene TRBJ2-5; 8 bases align to TRBD1. The germline CDR1 and CDR2 sequences are WNHNN and SYGVQD (reference sequence). Trimming at V came to 3 bases and at J to 2 bases, leaving 2 bases not matched to a gene. This CDR3 is built from 14 residues. CDR3 DNA sequence: TGCGCCAGCAGTGATTACAGGGGGCAAGAGACCCAGTACTTC. Its protein is CASSDYRGQETQYF.

The rearrangement joins TRBV2 to TRBJ2-6; D gene unclear. V was shortened by 2 bases and J by 4 bases, with 9 bases between the two germline ends. This CDR3 has 15 residues. The germline CDR1 and CDR2 sequences are SNHLY and FYNNEI. The CDR3 reads CASSEMYSGANVLTF. The CDR3 nucleotides read TGTGCCAGCAGTGAAATGTATTCCGGGGCCAACGTCCTGACTTTC.

This chain links TRBV6-1 with TRBJ2-7; the D gene is possibly TRBD1 (5 bases). Per germline, CDR1 MNHNS and CDR2 SASEGT. V lost 0 bases, J lost 1 base, and 16 bases lay in between. The CDR3 contains 17 residues. DNA of the CDR3: TGTGCCAGCAGTGAAGCGCCTAGGGGTCCGAGTTCCTACGAGCAGTACTTC. Encoded protein: CASSEAPRGPSSYEQYF.

V usage is TRBV11-2 and J usage is TRBJ2-5, with a tentative D call TRBD2 (6 bases). The CDR3 extends over 17 amino acids. From germline, CDR1 is SGHAT and CDR2 FQNNGV. The V and J ends lost 1 base and 1 base respectively, with 16 bases between them. Written as DNA, the CDR3 is TGTGCCAGCAGCTTAGGGGGCCGTGGGGGGAGCCAAGAGACCCAGTACTTC. Translation gives CASSLGGRGGSQETQYF.

J is TRBJ2-3 and V is TRBV4-2; possible D gene TRBD2, 6 bases. This CDR3 contains 16 residues. The germline CDR1 and CDR2 sequences are LGHNA and YNFKEQ. Between the trimmed V and J ends, which lost 4 bases and 5 bases, there was a span of 19 bases. The CDR3 nucleotides are TGTGCCAGCAGCCGGCGAGCGGGCTTGGCGGTAGATACGCAGTATTTT. Its protein product is CASSRRAGLAVDTQYF.

The gene calls are TRBV30 and TRBJ1-1; D perhaps matches TRBD1 (6 bases). From germline, CDR1 is GTSNPN and CDR2 SVGIG (reference sequence). The CDR3 length is 14 residues. V lost 8 bases, J lost 1 base, and 17 bases lay in between. The CDR3 DNA reads TGTGCCAGCTTCTCCAGGGGACGGAACACTGAAGCTTTCTTT. Amino acid sequence: CASFSRGRNTEAFF. The full variable domain, in which reference TRBV30 and TRBJ1-1 provide the parts outside the CDR3, is SQTIHQWPATLVQPVGSPLSLECTVEGTSNPNLYWYRQAAGRGLQLLFYSVGIGQISSEVPQNLSASRPQDRQFILSSKKLLLSDSGFYLCASFSRGRNTEAFFGQGTRLTVV.

The rearrangement uses TRBV25-1 and TRBJ1-5; 7 positions match TRBD1. V gave up 1 base and J gave up 7 bases; unmatched junction bases: 4. CDR1 and CDR2 (germline): MGHDK, SYGVNS. The CDR3 runs to 14 residues. The CDR3 DNA sequence: TGTGCCAGCAGTGAATCAGGGGGTCGGCAGCCCCAGCATTTT. Protein product: CASSESGGRQPQHF.

The CDR3 nucleotides read TGTGCCTGGAGTGTACATGACGGGGAGCTGTTTTTT. The encoded protein is CAWSVHDGELFF. The J gene is TRBJ2-2, the V gene TRBV30; D is uncertain. Germline assignment: CDR1 GTSNPN and CDR2 SVGIG (reference sequence). The ends were cut back, 0 bases at V and 7 bases at J, with 6 bases in the middle. The CDR3 totals 12 residues.

This rearrangement joins TRBV28 to TRBJ2-7; 9 positions agree with TRBD1. CDR3 length equals 18 residues. Germline assignment: CDR1 MDHEN and CDR2 SYDVKM. V was clipped by 4 bases and J by 0 bases; unmatched bases: 13. CDR3 sequence (DNA): TGTGCCAGCAGTTCCGGGACAGGGACTATTTCGTACTCCTACGAGCAGTACTTC. This codes for CASSSGTGTISYSYEQYF.

This clone has only a few counts. The chain uses TRBV28 and TRBJ2-2; 10 bases match TRBD2. Trimming removed 6 bases from V and 6 bases from J; junction bases left unmatched: 7. This CDR3 contains 15 residues. Germline V gene sequence: CDR1 MDHEN, CDR2 SYDVKM. As DNA, the CDR3 is TGTGCCAGCAGCAATACCGGGACTAGCGCCGGGGAGCTGTTTTTT. This gives the protein CASSNTGTSAGELFF. Full variable domain (rest looked up from reference TRBV28 and TRBJ2-2): DVKVTQSSRYLVKRTGEKVFLECVQDMDHENMFWYRQDPGLGLRLIYFSYDVKMKEKGDIPEGYSVSREKKERFSLILESASTNQTSMYLCASSNTGTSAGELFFGEGSRLTVL.

The chain is built from TRBV2 and TRBJ1-2, with a weak D call TRBD1 (6 bases). V dropped 4 bases and J dropped 0 bases, with 6 bases sitting between them. Germline lookup yields CDR1 SNHLY and CDR2 FYNNEI. The CDR3 consists of 13 residues. The CDR3, as DNA: TGTGCCAGCAGTGGGACAGCTAACTATGGCTACACCTTC. It is translated as CASSGTANYGYTF.

The sample holds a few counts of this clone. This chain links TRBV7-8 with TRBJ2-1; possibly TRBD2 for D (6 bases). Deletions cut 5 bases from V and 6 bases from J, with 17 bases between. The CDR3 sequence is 15 residues long. Germline assignment: CDR1 SGHVS and CDR2 FQNEAQ. Here the CDR3 reads CASSPGREPRNEQFF. CDR3 nucleotides: TGTGCCAGCAGCCCAGGACGGGAGCCCCGCAATGAGCAGTTCTTC. Based on the CDR3 plus reference TRBV7-8 and TRBJ2-1, the full variable domain is GAGVSQSPRYKVAKRGQDVALRCDPISGHVSLFWYQQALGQGPEFLTYFQNEAQLDKSGLPSDRFFAERPEGSVSTLKIQRTQQEDSAVYLCASSPGREPRNEQFFGPGTRLTVL.

The rearrangement links TRBV9 to TRBJ1-3; the match to TRBD1 covers 7 bases. The CDR3 runs 16 residues. Trimming at V came to 1 base and at J to 3 bases, leaving 7 bases not matched to a gene. Germline V CDR1 and CDR2: SGDLS, YYNGEE. CDR3 residues: CASSVSQGVFGNTIYF. The CDR3 bases are TGTGCCAGCAGCGTATCTCAGGGGGTCTTTGGAAACACCATATATTTT. The full variable domain, its missing parts supplied by reference TRBV9 and TRBJ1-3, is DSGVTQTPKHLITATGQRVTLRCSPRSGDLSVYWYQQSLDQGLQFLIQYYNGEERAKGNILERFSAQQFPDLHSELNLSSLELGDSALYFCASSVSQGVFGNTIYFGEGSWLTVV.

The chain combines TRBV10-3 with TRBJ2-1; 13 positions agree with TRBD2. Trimming removed 1 base from V and 9 bases from J; junction bases left unmatched: 3. In germline, CDR1 is ENHRY, CDR2 SYGVKD. The CDR3 loop spans 15 amino acids. The CDR3 loop reads CAISELGLAGVEQFF. CDR3 bases: TGTGCCATCAGTGAGTTAGGACTAGCGGGAGTTGAGCAGTTCTTC.

This clone was detected a few times. The junction does not match germline at one end; this may be a read error. This chain joins TRBV4-1 and TRBJ2-2, with 9 nucleotides matching TRBD2. This CDR3 comprises 14 residues. Per germline, CDR1 MGHRA and CDR2 YSYEKL. CDR3 DNA sequence: TGTGCCAGTGCGCGGGAGGGCTCTCCCGGGGAGCTGTTTTTT. It codes for CASAREGSPGELFF.

This clone came up a few times. The rearrangement links TRBV2 to TRBJ2-5; D is uncertain. Germline V gives CDR1 SNHLY, CDR2 FYNNEI. The V end was cut by 1 base, the J end by 2 bases, with 8 bases between. The CDR3 contains 14 residues. CDR3 protein: CASSEVTLQETQYF. Written as DNA, the CDR3 is TGTGCCAGCAGTGAAGTTACCCTACAAGAGACCCAGTACTTC.

The rearrangement uses TRBV25-1 and TRBJ2-2, with 11 bases identical to TRBD2. Germline CDR1 reads MGHDK; CDR2 reads SYGVNS. This CDR3 has 16 amino acids. Germline trimming cut 6 bases from V and 4 bases from J; bases unmatched to any gene: 7. The CDR3 protein is CASSGKGLAVTGELFF. CDR3 sequence (DNA): TGTGCCAGCAGCGGCAAGGGACTAGCGGTCACCGGGGAGCTGTTTTTT.